Sequencing of this T cell receptor beta chain was carried out in a study of OX40 agonist ivuxolimab in advanced cancers. The CDR3 extends over 15 amino acids. V was clipped by 3 bases and J by 1 base; unmatched bases: 6. Germline loops: CDR1 GTSNPN, CDR2 SVGIG (reference sequence). Libraries were prepared by immunoSEQ multiplex PCR; TCRdb keeps only in-frame clonotypes and omits some of them. The sample holds tens of thousands of clones, 90% seen once. Sequenced material: CD4+ or CD8+ T cells sorted from blood, taken in a trial of the OX40 agonist ivuxolimab. The sequence was collected from an adult with an advanced solid tumor such as melanoma, head and neck, liver or kidney cancer. The rearrangement uses TRBV30 and TRBJ2-3, with 8 bases lining up with TRBD1. The CDR3 loop reads CAWSTTGVGTDTQYF. The CDR3 DNA follows: TGTGCCTGGAGCACGACAGGGGTAGGCACAGATACGCAGTATTTT. The full variable domain, completed using reference TRBV30 and TRBJ2-3, is SQTIHQWPATLVQPVGSPLSLECTVEGTSNPNLYWYRQAAGRGLQLLFYSVGIGQISSEVPQNLSASRPQDRQFILSSKKLLLSDSGFYLCAWSTTGVGTDTQYFGPGTRLTVL.